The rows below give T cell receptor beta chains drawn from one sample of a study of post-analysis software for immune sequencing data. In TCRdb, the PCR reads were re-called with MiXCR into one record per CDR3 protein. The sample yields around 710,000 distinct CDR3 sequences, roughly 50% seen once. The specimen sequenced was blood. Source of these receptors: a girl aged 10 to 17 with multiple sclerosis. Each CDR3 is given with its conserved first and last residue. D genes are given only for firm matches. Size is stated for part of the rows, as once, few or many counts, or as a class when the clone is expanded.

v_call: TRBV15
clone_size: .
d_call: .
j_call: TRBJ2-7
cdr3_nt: TGTGCCACCAGCAGCCCCGGGACGGGCTACGAGCAGTACTTC
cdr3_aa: CATSSPGTGYEQYF

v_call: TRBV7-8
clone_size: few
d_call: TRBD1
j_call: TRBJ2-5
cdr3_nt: TGTGCCAGCAGCTTAGAAAGGACAGGGACGCAAGAGACCCAGTACTTC
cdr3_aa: CASSLERTGTQETQYF

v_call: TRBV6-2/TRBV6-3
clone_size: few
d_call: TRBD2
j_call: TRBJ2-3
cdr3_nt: TGTGCCAGCAGTTACTCGTGGACTAGTTTGTCAGATACGCAGTATTTT
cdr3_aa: CASSYSWTSLSDTQYF

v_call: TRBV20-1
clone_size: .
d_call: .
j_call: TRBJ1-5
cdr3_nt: TGCAGTACTAGAGTGGGGGGCGGGGCTTTCAATCAGCCCCAGCATTTT
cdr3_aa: CSTRVGGGAFNQPQHF

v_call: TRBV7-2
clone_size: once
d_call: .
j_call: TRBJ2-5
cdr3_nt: TGTGCCAGCAGCTTAGGGTTGGGGGGTATAGAGACCCAGTACTTC
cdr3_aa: CASSLGLGGIETQYF

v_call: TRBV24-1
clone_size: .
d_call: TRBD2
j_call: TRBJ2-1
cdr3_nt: TGTGCCACCAGTGACCCCGGGACTAGCGGGAGCAATGAGCAGTTCTTC
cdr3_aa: CATSDPGTSGSNEQFF

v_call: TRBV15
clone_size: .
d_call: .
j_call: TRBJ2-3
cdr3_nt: TGTGCCACCAGCACCGGACTGACTAGCACAGATACGCAGTATTTT
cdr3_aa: CATSTGLTSTDTQYF

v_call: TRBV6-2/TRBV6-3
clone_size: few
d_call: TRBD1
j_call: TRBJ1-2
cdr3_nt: TGTGCCAGCAGTTACTACGGCTTCATACAGGGGGCAGACTATGGCTACACCTTC
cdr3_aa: CASSYYGFIQGADYGYTF

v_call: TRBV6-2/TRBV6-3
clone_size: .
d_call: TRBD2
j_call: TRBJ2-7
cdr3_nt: TGTGCCAGCAACCCACTAGCGGATTCCTACGAGCAGTACTTC
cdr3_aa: CASNPLADSYEQYF

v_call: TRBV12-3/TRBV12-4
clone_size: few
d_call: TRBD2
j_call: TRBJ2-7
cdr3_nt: TGTGCCAGCAGCTTAGCAGGGACTAGCGTTCTCTACGAGCAGTACTTC
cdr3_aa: CASSLAGTSVLYEQYF

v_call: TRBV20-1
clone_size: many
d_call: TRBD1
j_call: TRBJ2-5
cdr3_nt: TGCAGTGCTAGCGTAGGAGACAGGGGGCAGTACTTC
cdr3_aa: CSASVGDRGQYF